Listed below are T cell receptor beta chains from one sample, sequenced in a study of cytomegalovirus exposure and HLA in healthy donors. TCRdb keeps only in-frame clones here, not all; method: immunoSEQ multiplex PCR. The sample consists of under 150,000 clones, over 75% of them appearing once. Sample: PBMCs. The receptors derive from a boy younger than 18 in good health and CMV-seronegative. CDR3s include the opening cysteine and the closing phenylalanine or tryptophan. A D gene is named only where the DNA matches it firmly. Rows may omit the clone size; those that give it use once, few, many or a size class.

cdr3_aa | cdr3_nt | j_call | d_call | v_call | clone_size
CASSQEHTFGSGELFF | TGTGCCAGCAGCCAAGAACACACCTTTGGCTCCGGGGAGCTGTTTTTT | TRBJ2-2 | . | TRBV4-2 | .
CASSQDWAGTNEKLFF | TGCGCCAGCAGCCAAGATTGGGCAGGGACTAATGAAAAACTGTTTTTT | TRBJ1-4 | . | TRBV4-3 | .
CASRFSGSSYEQYF | TGCGCCAGCAGGTTTTCGGGGAGCTCCTACGAGCAGTACTTC | TRBJ2-7 | . | TRBV5-1 | .
CASTDLKGVASTDTQYF | TGTGCCAGCACCGATTTGAAGGGGGTAGCCAGCACAGATACGCAGTATTTT | TRBJ2-3 | . | TRBV2 | .
CASSLAGGVRNQPQHF | TGTGCCAGCAGCTTAGCCGGGGGTGTGAGGAATCAGCCCCAGCATTTT | TRBJ1-5 | . | TRBV7-2 | .
CASSRGIPRGNEQFF | TGTGCCAGCAGCAGGGGCATCCCCAGGGGCAATGAGCAGTTCTTC | TRBJ2-1 | . | TRBV5-4 | .
CASSATDRLGYGYTF | TGTGCCAGCAGCGCCACGGACAGGCTTGGGTATGGCTACACCTTC | TRBJ1-2 | . | TRBV21-1 | .
CAAVSGGNTIYF | TGTGCCGCTGTCTCGGGTGGAAACACCATATATTTT | TRBJ1-3 | . | TRBV2 | .
CASTIAGDGGELFF | TGTGCCAGTACCATCGCAGGGGATGGCGGGGAGCTGTTTTTT | TRBJ2-2 | . | TRBV19 | .
CASSQYGTGRNQPQHF | TGTGCCAGCAGTCAATACGGGACAGGGCGGAATCAGCCCCAGCATTTT | TRBJ1-5 | TRBD1 | TRBV5-5 | few
CASSVAGGQSDTQYF | TGTGCCAGCAGCGTGGCAGGGGGCCAATCAGATACGCAGTATTTT | TRBJ2-3 | TRBD1 | TRBV9 | .
CASSSLVYEQYF | TGTGCCAGCAGCAGTCTGGTCTACGAGCAGTACTTC | TRBJ2-7 | . | TRBV2 | .
CASSVARLTEAFF | TGTGCCAGTAGTGTAGCCAGGCTCACTGAAGCTTTCTTT | TRBJ1-1 | . | TRBV19 | .
CASSDLRQVHTEAFF | TGTGCCAGCAGCGACCTGAGACAGGTTCACACTGAAGCTTTCTTT | TRBJ1-1 | . | TRBV11-2 | .
CASTQPGARGYTF | TGTGCCAGCACTCAACCTGGGGCTCGGGGCTACACCTTC | TRBJ1-2 | . | TRBV25-1 | .
CASSLNQGAKNIQYF | TGTGCCAGCAGCTTAAATCAGGGGGCCAAAAACATTCAGTACTTC | TRBJ2-4 | . | TRBV7-9 | .
CASRTSGATNEKLFF | TGTGCCAGCAGAACCTCCGGGGCAACTAATGAAAAACTGTTTTTT | TRBJ1-4 | . | TRBV6-1 | .
CASSIAGGNTEAFF | TGTGCCAGTAGTATTGCAGGGGGGAACACTGAAGCTTTCTTT | TRBJ1-1 | TRBD1 | TRBV19 | once
CASSRDNDQPQHF | TGTGCCAGCAGCCGGGACAACGATCAGCCCCAGCATTTT | TRBJ1-5 | . | TRBV7-3 | .
CASSVRPTQETQYF | TGTGCCAGCAGCGTCAGGCCGACCCAAGAGACCCAGTACTTC | TRBJ2-5 | . | TRBV9 | .
CASSPGGQGETQYF | TGTGCCAGCAGCCCCGGTGGGCAGGGAGAGACCCAGTACTTC | TRBJ2-5 | . | TRBV5-6 | .
CASSLETGGMDEQYF | TGTGCCAGCAGCTTAGAGACAGGGGGAATGGACGAGCAGTACTTC | TRBJ2-7 | TRBD1 | TRBV7-9 | .
CASRGGRQPQHF | TGTGCCAGTAGGGGGGGGCGTCAGCCCCAGCATTTT | TRBJ1-5 | . | TRBV19 | .
CASSTGQVETQYF | TGTGCCAGCAGCACTGGGCAGGTGGAGACCCAGTACTTC | TRBJ2-5 | . | TRBV5-6 | .
CASSVAGGLQGGTEKLFF | TGTGCCAGCAGCGTAGCGGGAGGGCTACAGGGTGGGACGGAAAAACTGTTTTTT | TRBJ1-4 | . | TRBV9 | .
CASSLGQGSYEQYF | TGTGCCAGCAGCTTAGGGCAGGGAAGTTACGAGCAGTACTTC | TRBJ2-7 | . | TRBV5-4 | few
CASTSQGGLFF | TGTGCCAGCACCAGTCAGGGTGGGCTGTTTTTT | TRBJ2-2 | . | TRBV4-2 | .
CASSRTGYNSPLHF | TGTGCCAGCAGCCGGACAGGGTATAATTCACCCCTCCACTTT | TRBJ1-6 | TRBD1 | TRBV7-9 | .
CASSQGRLAGGNEQFF | TGTGCCAGCAGCCAAGGTCGACTAGCGGGAGGCAATGAGCAGTTCTTC | TRBJ2-1 | TRBD2 | TRBV14 | .
CAITETGTEGTEAFF | TGTGCCATCACCGAGACCGGGACAGAGGGCACTGAAGCTTTCTTT | TRBJ1-1 | TRBD1 | TRBV10-3 | .
CASNRLAGGGNEQFF | TGCGCCAGCAATAGACTAGCGGGGGGGGGAAATGAGCAGTTCTTC | TRBJ2-1 | TRBD2 | TRBV10-2 | .
CASLGAMNTEAFF | TGTGCCAGCCTAGGGGCCATGAACACTGAAGCTTTCTTT | TRBJ1-1 | . | TRBV27 | .
CASKPATENTEAFF | TGCGCCAGCAAACCGGCGACAGAGAACACTGAAGCTTTCTTT | TRBJ1-1 | . | TRBV5-1 | .
CASSDRPPASEQYF | TGCGCCAGCAGCGACAGACCCCCCGCCAGCGAGCAGTACTTC | TRBJ2-7 | . | TRBV27 | .
CASSLRTSGRKSTDTQYF | TGTGCCAGCAGCTTACGCACTAGCGGGAGAAAGAGCACAGATACGCAGTATTTT | TRBJ2-3 | TRBD2 | TRBV7-8 | .
CASSYGEQSGDTQYF | TGTGCCAGCAGTTACGGGGAGCAGTCGGGGGATACGCAGTATTTT | TRBJ2-3 | . | TRBV6-5 | .
CASSPRTRETQYF | TGTGCCAGCAGCCCCCGGACTAGAGAGACCCAGTACTTC | TRBJ2-5 | TRBD2 | TRBV7-3 | .
CAISGVEDEQFF | TGTGCCATCAGTGGGGTTGAGGATGAGCAGTTCTTC | TRBJ2-1 | . | TRBV10-3 | .
CASSNWDFRGTGELFF | TGTGCCAGCAGCAATTGGGACTTTCGAGGCACCGGGGAGCTGTTTTTT | TRBJ2-2 | . | TRBV5-7 | .
CASRTENTGELFF | TGTGCCAGCAGAACAGAGAACACCGGGGAGCTGTTTTTT | TRBJ2-2 | . | TRBV6-4 | .
CASSPTGRGQYYEQYF | TGTGCCAGCAGCCCCACCGGACGGGGACAATACTACGAGCAGTACTTC | TRBJ2-7 | . | TRBV4-2 | .